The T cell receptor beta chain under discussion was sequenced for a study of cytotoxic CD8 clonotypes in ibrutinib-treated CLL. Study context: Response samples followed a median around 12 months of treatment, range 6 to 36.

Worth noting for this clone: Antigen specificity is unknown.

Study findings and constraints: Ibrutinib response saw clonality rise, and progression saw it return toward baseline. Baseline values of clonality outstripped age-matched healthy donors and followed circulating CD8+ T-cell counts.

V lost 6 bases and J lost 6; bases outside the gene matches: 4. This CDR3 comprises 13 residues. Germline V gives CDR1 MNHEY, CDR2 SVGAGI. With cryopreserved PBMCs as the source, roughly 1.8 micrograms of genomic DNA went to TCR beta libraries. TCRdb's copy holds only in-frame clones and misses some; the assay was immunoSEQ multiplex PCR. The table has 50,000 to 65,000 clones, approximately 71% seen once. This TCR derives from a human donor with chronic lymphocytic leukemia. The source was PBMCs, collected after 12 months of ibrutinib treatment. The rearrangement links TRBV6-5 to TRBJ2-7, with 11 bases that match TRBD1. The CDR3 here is CASRPGQGGEQYF. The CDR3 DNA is TGTGCCAGCAGACCGGGACAGGGGGGCGAGCAGTACTTC.